Below, 22 T cell receptor beta chains from the same sample are listed, as sequenced in a study of identical twins. TCRdb re-analysed the 5' RACE reads in MiXCR, keeping a single row per CDR3 protein. The sample has hundreds of thousands of distinct CDR3 sequences, around 8% seen once; the top ten hold roughly 2%. These same data were also listed under a study on yellow fever vaccine responses in identical twins.

What was sequenced was memory (CD45RO+) T cells sorted from blood. The receptors come from a woman aged 18-29 years in good health.

This clonotype was recorded many times. The CDR3 sequence is CSTYDGGDSYEQYF. Written as DNA, the CDR3 is TGCAGTACGTATGACGGGGGGGACTCCTACGAGCAGTACTTC. J is TRBJ2-7 and V is TRBV20-1, with 8 bases identical to TRBD2. The CDR3 is 14 amino acids. J gave up 0 bases and V 8 bases, and 9 bases lay outside the gene matches. Germline CDR1 reads DFQATT; CDR2 reads SNEGSKA (reference sequence).

This clonotype was counted a few times. The CDR3 loop is CAILRRENTGELFF. The CDR3 DNA follows: TGTGCCATCCTCCGGCGCGAAAACACCGGGGAGCTGTTTTTT. The chain uses TRBV10-3 and TRBJ2-2; D not certain. This CDR3 contains 14 residues. The germline V and J ends were trimmed by 8 bases and 2 bases, with 12 bases remaining between them. Germline values: CDR1 ENHRY, CDR2 SYGVKD.

This clonotype was counted many times. The gene calls are TRBV3-1 and TRBJ2-2; tentatively, D is TRBD1 (6 bases). The CDR3 runs to 12 residues. Germline CDR1 LGHDT, CDR2 YNNKEL (reference sequence). Deletions cut 8 bases from V and 4 bases from J, with 8 bases between. The DNA of the CDR3 is TGTGCCAGCGGCAGGGGCACCGGGGAGCTGTTTTTT. Encoded protein: CASGRGTGELFF.

The rearrangement links TRBV7-9 to TRBJ2-1, with 8 bases aligning to TRBD1. V was clipped by 5 bases and J by 9 bases; unmatched bases: 9. CDR1 and CDR2 from the germline V gene are SEHNR and FQNEAQ (reference sequence). The CDR3 is 14 amino acids. CDR3 sequence reads: CASSLGQGYGEQFF. Written as DNA, the CDR3 is TGTGCCAGCAGCCTAGGACAGGGCTATGGTGAGCAGTTCTTC.

This chain links TRBV19 with TRBJ1-5; 8 bases line up with TRBD1. This CDR3 has 15 residues. CDR1 LNHDA and CDR2 SQIVND come from the germline V gene (reference sequence). J lost 6 bases, V lost 2 bases, and 6 bases had no gene match. DNA for the CDR3: TGTGCCAGTAGTATAATGGACAGGGCTAGTCAGCCCCAGCATTTT. As protein: CASSIMDRASQPQHF.

This clonotype was recorded at least ten times. The chain links TRBV6-1 to TRBJ1-1; D is uncertain. This CDR3 is 12 amino acids long. CDR1 is MNHNS and CDR2 is SASEGT in the germline V gene. V lost 8 bases to trimming and J lost 1 base, with 8 bases between them. In DNA, the CDR3 is TGTGCCAGCGGTCGCGGGAACACTGAAGCTTTCTTT. Translated, it gives CASGRGNTEAFF.

This clonotype was counted only a few times. This sequence joins TRBV15 and TRBJ2-6; D gene ambiguous. The ends were cut back, 6 bases at V and 3 bases at J, with 3 bases in the middle. Per germline, CDR1 LNHNV and CDR2 YYDKDF (reference sequence). The CDR3 is 12 residues long. CDR3 bases: TGTGCCACCAGGGGTGGGGCCAACGTCCTGACTTTC. Its translation is CATRGGANVLTF.

This clonotype was counted only a few times. This chain connects TRBV7-9 to TRBJ2-4, with D possibly called TRBD1 or TRBD2 (5 bases each). The CDR3 contains 16 residues. The germline V and J ends were trimmed by 5 bases and 0 bases, with 14 bases remaining between them. Germline V gene data show CDR1 as SEHNR and CDR2 as FQNEAQ (reference sequence). The CDR3 DNA reads TGTGCCAGCAGCGCGCCCAGTGGGGGAGCCAAAAACATTCAGTACTTC. Translation gives CASSAPSGGAKNIQYF.

This clonotype was observed many times. Here the CDR3 DNA reads TGTGCCAGCAGTCACCCCGGGGTTGGCTATGGCTACACCTTC. Translating it yields CASSHPGVGYGYTF. The V call is TRBV7-9, the J call TRBJ1-2, with D unclear. V lost 6 bases and J 4 bases, leaving 15 bases between the germline ends. Germline V CDR1 and CDR2: SEHNR, FQNEAQ (reference sequence). The CDR3 is made up of 14 amino acids.

This clonotype showed up many times. The CDR3 bases are TGCGCCAGCTCGACCCTCGGACAGGACTCTGGAAACACCATATATTTT. Translated: CASSTLGQDSGNTIYF. This chain links TRBV5-1 with TRBJ1-3, with 7 bases aligning to TRBD1. Germline V gene lookup returns CDR1 SGHRS and CDR2 YFSETQ. This CDR3 has 16 amino acids. Trimming cost V 7 bases and J 0 bases; bases outside gene matches: 10.

This clonotype was picked up a small number of times. The gene calls are TRBV12-3 or TRBV12-4 and TRBJ1-2; TRBD1 agrees at 8 bases. Germline trimming cut 6 bases from V and 6 bases from J; bases unmatched to any gene: 9. CDR3 length: 14 residues. For the CDR3, the DNA is TGTGCCAGCAGCTATAGACAGGGGATAAATGGCTACACCTTC. Encoded protein: CASSYRQGINGYTF.

The V call is TRBV6-1, the J call TRBJ2-7; possibly TRBD2 for D (5 bases). This CDR3 region has 14 residues. From germline, CDR1 is MNHNS and CDR2 SASEGT. Deletions cut 5 bases from V and 2 bases from J, with 13 bases between. The CDR3 sequence: CASSPWRVTYEQYF. The CDR3 nucleotides read TGTGCCAGCAGTCCCTGGCGGGTTACCTACGAGCAGTACTTC.

V is TRBV21-1 and J is TRBJ2-7. TRBV21-1 is deemed a pseudogene. This CDR3 has 15 amino acids. CDR3 protein: CASSQNGAASYEQYF. The DNA for the CDR3 is TGTGCCAGCAGCCAAAACGGCGCAGCCTCCTACGAGCAGTACTTC.

This clonotype was seen repeatedly, ten times or more. The gene calls are TRBV12-3 or TRBV12-4 and TRBJ2-7, with D perhaps matching TRBD1 or TRBD2 (5 bases each). This CDR3 has 20 residues. The ends were cut back, 3 bases at V and 0 bases at J, with 27 bases in the middle. The DNA for the CDR3 is TGTGCCAGCAGTTTGAGGCATGGGGGTTTCGTCGGGGCGAACTCCTACGAGCAGTACTTC. It is translated as CASSLRHGGFVGANSYEQYF.

The CDR3 is CAAQGSGANVLTF. The CDR3 DNA reads as TGTGCCGCCCAGGGCTCTGGGGCCAACGTCCTGACTTTC. The V gene is TRBV10-3, the J gene TRBJ2-6, with D possibly matching TRBD1 (5 bases). CDR1 and CDR2 (germline): ENHRY, SYGVKD. The CDR3 contains 13 residues. V lost 11 bases, J lost 0 bases, and 8 bases lay in between.

The chain employs TRBV5-1 and TRBJ2-1, with D uncertain. Trimming left V 1 base short and J 4 bases short, with 9 bases between. The germline gives CDR1 SGHRS, CDR2 YFSETQ. The CDR3 is 14 residues long. In DNA, the CDR3 is TGCGCCAGCAGCTTGTCCAACGGATACAATGAGCAGTTCTTC. Translated: CASSLSNGYNEQFF.

The gene calls are TRBV20-1 and TRBJ2-7, with TRBD2 matching 12 bases. The CDR3 consists of 13 residues. The germline V gene encodes CDR1 DFQATT and CDR2 SNEGSKA (reference sequence). J was trimmed by 4 bases and V by 7 bases; bases with no gene match: 5. For the CDR3, the DNA is TGCAGTGTCAGGACTAGCGGGGCTTACGAGCAGTACTTC. As protein: CSVRTSGAYEQYF.

This clonotype was seen a handful of times. This chain links TRBV12-3 or TRBV12-4 with TRBJ2-5; D possibly matches TRBD1 or TRBD2 (5 bases each). This CDR3 comprises 14 residues. Trimming removed 1 base from V and 7 bases from J, with 13 bases in between. CDR3 loop: CASSLGGTVRTQYF. CDR3 nucleotide sequence: TGTGCCAGCAGTTTAGGGGGGACGGTCCGGACCCAGTACTTC.

Ten or more counts support this clonotype. The CDR3 spells CSAYIAGGGTDTQYF. CDR3 coding DNA: TGCAGTGCTTATATAGCGGGGGGCGGCACAGATACGCAGTATTTT. The rearrangement uses TRBV20-1 and TRBJ2-3, with TRBD2 identical over 10 bases. Trimming removed 5 bases from V and 1 base from J; junction bases left unmatched: 6. The CDR3 runs to 15 residues. The germline V gene has CDR1 DFQATT and CDR2 SNEGSKA (reference sequence).

This clonotype was detected a few times. The chain combines TRBV28 with TRBJ2-7, with TRBD1 as a possible D gene (6 bases). With 6 bases removed from V and 2 bases from J, the gap between germline ends came to 17 bases. Germline CDR1 is MDHEN and CDR2 is SYDVKM. The CDR3 loop spans 15 amino acids. The CDR3: CASRGPPDRTYEQYF. The CDR3 DNA follows: TGTGCCAGCAGGGGCCCTCCGGACAGAACCTACGAGCAGTACTTC.

This clonotype was picked up many times. The chain joins TRBV6-2 or TRBV6-3 to TRBJ2-4; D is perhaps TRBD1 or TRBD2 (5 bases each). The CDR3 extends over 15 amino acids. CDR1 and CDR2 from the germline V gene are MNHEY and SVGEGT. The germline V and J ends were trimmed by 2 bases and 5 bases, with 13 bases remaining between them. The CDR3 loop reads CASSYPRVGENIQYF. DNA of the CDR3: TGTGCCAGCAGTTACCCCAGGGTCGGGGAAAACATTCAGTACTTC.

This clonotype was picked up a small number of times. The chain carries TRBV9 and TRBJ2-5; a possible D gene is TRBD1 (5 bases). Trimming cost V 0 bases and J 4 bases, with 10 bases left between them. The length of the CDR3 is 14 residues. Germline CDR1 SGDLS, CDR2 YYNGEE. The CDR3 nucleotides read TGTGCCAGCAGCGTAGAGGCAGGGCCAGAGACCCAGTACTTC. Translation: CASSVEAGPETQYF.